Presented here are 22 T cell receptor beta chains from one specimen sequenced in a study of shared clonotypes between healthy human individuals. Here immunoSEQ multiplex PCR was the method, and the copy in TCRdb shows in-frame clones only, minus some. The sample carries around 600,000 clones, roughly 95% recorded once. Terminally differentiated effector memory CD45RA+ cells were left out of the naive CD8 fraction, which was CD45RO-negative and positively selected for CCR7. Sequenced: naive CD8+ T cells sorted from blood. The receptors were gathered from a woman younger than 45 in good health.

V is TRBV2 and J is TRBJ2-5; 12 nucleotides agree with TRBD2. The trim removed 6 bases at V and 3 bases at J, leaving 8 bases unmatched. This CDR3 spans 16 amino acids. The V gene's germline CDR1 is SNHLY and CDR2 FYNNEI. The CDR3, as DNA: TGTGCCAGCAGCGATACTAGCGGGAGGACCAAAGAGACCCAGTACTTC. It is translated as CASSDTSGRTKETQYF.

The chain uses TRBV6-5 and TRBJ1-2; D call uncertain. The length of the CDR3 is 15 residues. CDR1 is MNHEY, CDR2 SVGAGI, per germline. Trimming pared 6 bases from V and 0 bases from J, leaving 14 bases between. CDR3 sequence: CASSPPAWANYGYTF. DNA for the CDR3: TGTGCCAGCAGCCCCCCGGCTTGGGCTAACTATGGCTACACCTTC.

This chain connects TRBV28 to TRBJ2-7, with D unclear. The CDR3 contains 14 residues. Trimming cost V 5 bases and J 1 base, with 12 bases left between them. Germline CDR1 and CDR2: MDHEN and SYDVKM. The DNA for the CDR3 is TGTGCCAGCAGTCACGTCCTCGGGTCCTACGAGCAGTACTTC. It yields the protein CASSHVLGSYEQYF. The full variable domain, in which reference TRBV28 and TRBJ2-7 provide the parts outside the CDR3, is DVKVTQSSRYLVKRTGEKVFLECVQDMDHENMFWYRQDPGLGLRLIYFSYDVKMKEKGDIPEGYSVSREKKERFSLILESASTNQTSMYLCASSHVLGSYEQYFGPGTRLTVT.

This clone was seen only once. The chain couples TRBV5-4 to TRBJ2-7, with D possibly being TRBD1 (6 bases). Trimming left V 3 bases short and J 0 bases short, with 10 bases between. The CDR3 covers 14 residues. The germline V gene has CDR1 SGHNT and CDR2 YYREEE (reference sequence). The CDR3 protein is CASSYRDNSYEQYF. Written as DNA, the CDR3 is TGTGCCAGCAGCTACCGGGACAACTCCTACGAGCAGTACTTC.

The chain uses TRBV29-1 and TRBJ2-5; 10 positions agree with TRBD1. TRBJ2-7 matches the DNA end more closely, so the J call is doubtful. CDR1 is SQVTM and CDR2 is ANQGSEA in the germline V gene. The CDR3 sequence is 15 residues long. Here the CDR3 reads CSVEGWTGGTYEQYF. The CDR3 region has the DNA TGCAGCGTTGAAGGATGGACAGGGGGTACCTACGAGCAGTACTTC.

The CDR3, as DNA: TGTGCCACCAGCAGAGAGGGAAGGGCCCACCAAGATGAGCAGTTCTTC. Its translation: CATSREGRAHQDEQFF. V gene TRBV15 combines with J gene TRBJ2-1; D unresolved. With 0 bases removed from V and 8 bases from J, the gap between germline ends came to 17 bases. CDR1 and CDR2 from the germline V gene are LNHNV and YYDKDF (reference sequence). CDR3 length equals 16 residues.

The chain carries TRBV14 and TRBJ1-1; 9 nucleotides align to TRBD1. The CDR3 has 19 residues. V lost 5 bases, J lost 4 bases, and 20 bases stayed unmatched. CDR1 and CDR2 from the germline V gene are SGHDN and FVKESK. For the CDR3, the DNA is TGTGCCAGCAGCGTTTCATTCGGGACAGGGCTTCCTGGCGGCACTGAAGCTTTCTTT. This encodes CASSVSFGTGLPGGTEAFF. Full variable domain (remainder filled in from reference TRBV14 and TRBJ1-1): EAGVTQFPSHSVIEKGQTVTLRCDPISGHDNLYWYRRVMGKEIKFLLHFVKESKQDESGMPNNRFLAERTGGTYSTLKVQPAELEDSGVYFCASSVSFGTGLPGGTEAFFGQGTRLTVV.

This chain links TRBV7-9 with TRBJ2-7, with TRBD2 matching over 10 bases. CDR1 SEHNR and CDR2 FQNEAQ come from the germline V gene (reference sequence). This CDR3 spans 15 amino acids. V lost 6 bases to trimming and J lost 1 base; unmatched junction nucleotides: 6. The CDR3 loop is CASSPGTSVSYEQYF. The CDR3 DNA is TGTGCCAGCAGTCCCGGGACTAGCGTGTCCTACGAGCAGTACTTC. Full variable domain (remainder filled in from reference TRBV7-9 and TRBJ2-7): DTGVSQNPRHKITKRGQNVTFRCDPISEHNRLYWYRQTLGQGPEFLTYFQNEAQLEKSRLLSDRFSAERPKGSFSTLEIQRTEQGDSAMYLCASSPGTSVSYEQYFGPGTRLTVT.

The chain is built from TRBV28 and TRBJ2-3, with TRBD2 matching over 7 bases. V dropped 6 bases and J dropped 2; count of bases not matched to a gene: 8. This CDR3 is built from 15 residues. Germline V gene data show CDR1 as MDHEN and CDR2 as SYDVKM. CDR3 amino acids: CASRTLAALTDTQYF. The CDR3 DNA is TGTGCCAGCAGGACCCTAGCGGCCCTCACAGATACGCAGTATTTT.

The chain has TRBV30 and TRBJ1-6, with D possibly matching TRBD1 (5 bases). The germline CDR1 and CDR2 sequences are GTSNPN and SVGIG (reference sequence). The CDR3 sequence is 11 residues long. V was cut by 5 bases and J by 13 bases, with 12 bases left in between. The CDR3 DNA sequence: TGTGCCTGGGGCCCGGACACCCCCCTCCACTTT. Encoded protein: CAWGPDTPLHF.

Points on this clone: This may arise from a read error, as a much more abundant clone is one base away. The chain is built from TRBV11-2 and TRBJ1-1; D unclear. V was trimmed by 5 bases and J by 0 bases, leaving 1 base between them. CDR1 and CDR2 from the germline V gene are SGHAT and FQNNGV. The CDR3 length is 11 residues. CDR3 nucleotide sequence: TGTGCCAGCAGCATGAACACTGAAGCTTTCTTT. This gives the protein CASSMNTEAFF.

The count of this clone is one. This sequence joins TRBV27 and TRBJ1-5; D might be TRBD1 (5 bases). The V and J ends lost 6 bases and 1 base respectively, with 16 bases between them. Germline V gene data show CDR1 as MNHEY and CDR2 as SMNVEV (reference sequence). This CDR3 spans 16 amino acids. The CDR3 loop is CASRIDGTRSNQPQHF. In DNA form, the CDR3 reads TGTGCCAGCAGAATCGACGGGACCCGGAGCAATCAGCCCCAGCATTTT.

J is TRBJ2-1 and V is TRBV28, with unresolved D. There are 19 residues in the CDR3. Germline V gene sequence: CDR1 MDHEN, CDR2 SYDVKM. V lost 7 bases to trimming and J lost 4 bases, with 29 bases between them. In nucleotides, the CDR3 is TGTGCCAGCACCCACTCAGTGGCTCCCTATGCTCGTCCATACAATGAGCAGTTCTTC. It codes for CASTHSVAPYARPYNEQFF.

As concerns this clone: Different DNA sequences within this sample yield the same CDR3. CDR3 DNA sequence: TGCGCCAGCAGCTTGGACGGTAGCTCCTATAATTCACCCCTCCACTTT. This encodes CASSLDGSSYNSPLHF. This chain joins TRBV5-1 and TRBJ1-6; D call uncertain. Trimming stripped 0 bases from V and 0 bases from J, with 7 bases between. The CDR3 consists of 16 residues. Germline loops: CDR1 SGHRS, CDR2 YFSETQ.

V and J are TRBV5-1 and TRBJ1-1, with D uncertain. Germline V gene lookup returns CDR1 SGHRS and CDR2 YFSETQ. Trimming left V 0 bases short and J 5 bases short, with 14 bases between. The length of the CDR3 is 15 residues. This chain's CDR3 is CASSLEGGYGTEAFF. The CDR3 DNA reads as TGCGCCAGCAGCTTGGAAGGAGGTTATGGTACTGAAGCTTTCTTT.

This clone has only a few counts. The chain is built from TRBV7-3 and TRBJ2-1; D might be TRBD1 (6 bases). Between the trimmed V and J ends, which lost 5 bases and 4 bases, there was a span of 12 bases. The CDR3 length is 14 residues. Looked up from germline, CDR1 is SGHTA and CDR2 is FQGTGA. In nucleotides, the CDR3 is TGTGCCAGCAGCATCAATCAGGGGTACAATGAGCAGTTCTTC. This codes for CASSINQGYNEQFF.

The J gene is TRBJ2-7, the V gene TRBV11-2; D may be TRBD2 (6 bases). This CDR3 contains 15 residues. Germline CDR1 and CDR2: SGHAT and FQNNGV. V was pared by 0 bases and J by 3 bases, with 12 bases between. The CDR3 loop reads CASSLDYAGNYEQYF. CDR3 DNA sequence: TGTGCCAGCAGCTTAGATTACGCGGGAAACTACGAGCAGTACTTC.

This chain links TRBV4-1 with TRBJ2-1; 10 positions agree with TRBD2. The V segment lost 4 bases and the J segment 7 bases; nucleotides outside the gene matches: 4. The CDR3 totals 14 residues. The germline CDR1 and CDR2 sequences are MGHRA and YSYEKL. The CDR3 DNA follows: TGCGCCAGCAGCCCCGGACTAGCGGCAAATGAGCAGTTCTTC. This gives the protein CASSPGLAANEQFF.

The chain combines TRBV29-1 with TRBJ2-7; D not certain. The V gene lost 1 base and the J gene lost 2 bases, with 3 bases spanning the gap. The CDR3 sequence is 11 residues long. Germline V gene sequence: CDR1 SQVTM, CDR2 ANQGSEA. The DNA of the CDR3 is TGCAGCGTTGAAGCAGCCTACGAGCAGTACTTC. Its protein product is CSVEAAYEQYF.

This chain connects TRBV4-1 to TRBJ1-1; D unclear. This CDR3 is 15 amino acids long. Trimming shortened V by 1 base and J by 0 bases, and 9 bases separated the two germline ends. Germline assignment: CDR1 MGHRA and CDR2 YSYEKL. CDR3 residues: CASSQVTSVNTEAFF. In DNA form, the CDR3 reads TGCGCCAGCAGCCAAGTTACGTCGGTGAACACTGAAGCTTTCTTT.

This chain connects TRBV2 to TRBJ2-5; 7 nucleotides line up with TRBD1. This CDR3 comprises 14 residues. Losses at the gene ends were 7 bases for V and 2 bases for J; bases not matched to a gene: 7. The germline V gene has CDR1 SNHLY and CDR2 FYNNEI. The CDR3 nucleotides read TGTGCCAGCACCTTACCGGGACAGCAAGAGACCCAGTACTTC. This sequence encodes CASTLPGQQETQYF.

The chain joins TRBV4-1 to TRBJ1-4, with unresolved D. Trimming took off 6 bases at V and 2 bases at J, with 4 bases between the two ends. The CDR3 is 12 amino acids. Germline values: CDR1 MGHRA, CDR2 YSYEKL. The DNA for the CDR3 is TGCGCCAGCAGTCCTACTAATGAAAAACTGTTTTTT. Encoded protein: CASSPTNEKLFF.